This T cell receptor beta chain stems from a study of response to subunit inactivated influenza vaccine. Overall study results and limits: That few new T cells are recruited by each seasonal influenza vaccination was the authors' suggestion.

The ends lost 3 bases at V and 2 bases at J; junction bases unmatched: 7. Looked up from germline, CDR1 is SGHVS and CDR2 is FQNEAQ. CDR3 size: 15 residues. With respect to this clonotype: Antigen specificity is unknown.

Each CDR3 protein gets one entry after TCRdb re-called the RT-PCR reads with MiXCR. The data hold 280,000 or so distinct CDR3 sequences, with just over 20% observed a single time. The gene calls are TRBV7-8 and TRBJ2-7; TRBD1 aligns across 7 bases. The starting material was PBMCs from blood, obtained about 19 months after vaccination. The sequence came from a man between 50 and 75 years old who received an inactivated influenza vaccine. CDR3 protein: CASSFSTGPTYEQYF. The CDR3 nucleotides read TGTGCCAGCAGCTTCTCGACAGGGCCTACCTACGAGCAGTACTTC.